This T cell receptor beta chain was recovered during a study of tumor and adjacent non-tumor tissue in lung cancer. Study overall: Patients were aged about 30 to 80, 9 to 10 men and about 5 women, stage I to III.

Notes on the study in general: Tumor repertoires had a smaller top 100 clone share than normal lung.

This sample's RNA came from whole unsorted tissue. Three rounds of nested PCR, following a modified ARM-PCR protocol, produced the TCRbeta library. MiXCR, applied by TCRdb to the multiplex PCR reads, yields one record per CDR3 protein. The sample records about 110,000 distinct CDR3 sequences, about 87% being singletons. A remark on this clonotype: Its antigen is undetermined. Relative to the germline gene, one junction end is altered; a read error may explain this.

The CDR3 extends over 12 amino acids. Sequencing was done on a sample of lung tumor tissue. This receptor was obtained from an older man with non-small cell lung cancer. This chain connects TRBV12-3 or TRBV12-4 to TRBJ2-2; D possibly corresponds to TRBD2 (5 bases). The CDR3 is CASTAYNGERFF. CDR3 DNA: TGTGCCAGCACCGCCTACAACGGGGAGCGGTTTTTT.